The 21 T cell receptor beta chains given below trace back to one sample, sequenced in a study of T cell responses to AZD1222 COVID-19 vaccine. Profiled with immunoSEQ multiplex PCR; TCRdb holds only in-frame clones, not every one. The sample comprises around 160,000 clones, 93% of which are singletons, and roughly 2% rests with the top ten. Sequencing used peripheral blood, obtained on day 0 of AZD1222 vaccination. The receptors here all came from an adult in good health.

V gene TRBV7-3 combines with J gene TRBJ2-2, with D possibly TRBD2 on 6 matching bases. CDR1 SGHTA and CDR2 FQGTGA come from the germline V gene. V was clipped by 5 bases and J by 7 bases, with 14 bases between them. The CDR3 totals 14 residues. CDR3 DNA sequence: TGTGCCAGCAGCCTCCAGGCGGGGCGCGGGGAGCTGTTTTTT. It codes for CASSLQAGRGELFF.

The chain joins TRBV5-1 to TRBJ2-5, with D possibly being TRBD2 (5 bases). V was trimmed by 4 bases and J by 5 bases, leaving 18 bases between them. The germline gives CDR1 SGHRS, CDR2 YFSETQ. The CDR3 sequence is 15 residues long. CDR3 in amino acids: CASSNDGLGGETQYF. In DNA, the CDR3 is TGCGCCAGCAGCAATGACGGACTGGGTGGGGAGACCCAGTACTTC.

The chain uses TRBV6-1 and TRBJ1-2; weak D call: TRBD1 (5 bases). Between the trimmed V and J ends, which lost 3 bases and 8 bases, there was a span of 10 bases. Germline V gene lookup returns CDR1 MNHNS and CDR2 SASEGT. The CDR3 totals 12 residues. The CDR3, as DNA: TGTGCCAGCAGTGATAAGGGGTACGGCTACACCTTC. It translates to CASSDKGYGYTF.

About this clone: At one end the junction does not follow the germline gene, possibly because of a read error. V and J are TRBV25-1 and TRBJ2-3; D may be TRBD2 (5 bases). In germline, CDR1 is MGHDK, CDR2 SYGVNS. The CDR3 is made up of 8 amino acids. CDR3 DNA: TGTGCCAGCGGTGAGGGGTATTTT. Amino acids: CASGEGYF.

This chain joins TRBV21-1 and TRBJ2-1; TRBD2 reflects the table's D call only, with no check against the DNA. TRBV21-1 constitutes a pseudogene. The CDR3 consists of 13 residues. Here the CDR3 reads CATGTSVYNEQFF. The DNA for the CDR3 is TGTGCCACCGGGACTAGCGTATACAATGAGCAGTTCTTC.

The V gene is TRBV12-3 or TRBV12-4, the J gene TRBJ2-5; the D is unclear. The CDR3 consists of 11 residues. Trimming cost V 6 bases and J 2 bases, with 4 bases left between them. CDR3 in amino acids: CASRSQETQYF. CDR3 sequence (DNA): TGTGCCAGCAGATCTCAAGAGACCCAGTACTTC.

Of note for this clone: Additional DNA sequences in this sample encode the identical CDR3. The chain employs TRBV3-1 (or the pseudogene TRBV3-2) and TRBJ1-1, with D uncertain. From germline, CDR1 is LGHDT and CDR2 YNNKEL (reference sequence). V was pared by 1 base and J by 1 base, with 7 bases between. The CDR3 spans 14 residues. The CDR3 nucleotides are TGTGCCAGCAGCCAAGTATTTGGGAACACTGAAGCTTTCTTT. This translates into CASSQVFGNTEAFF.

This chain joins TRBV2 and TRBJ1-3; D is unclear. The germline V and J ends were trimmed by 7 bases and 4 bases, with 8 bases remaining between them. CDR3 length: 12 residues. CDR1 and CDR2 (germline): SNHLY, FYNNEI. CDR3: CASIRGGNTIYF. In DNA form, the CDR3 reads TGTGCCAGCATTCGAGGGGGAAACACCATATATTTT.

DNA for the CDR3: TGTGCCAGCAGCTTAGCGCCTAGCGGGGGGCGACTTATGAATGAGCAGTTCTTC. Residues: CASSLAPSGGRLMNEQFF. This sequence joins TRBV7-2 and TRBJ2-1, with 11 nucleotides matching TRBD2. V lost 0 bases, J lost 7 bases, and 11 bases stayed unmatched. There are 18 residues in the CDR3. In germline, CDR1 is SGHTA, CDR2 FQGNSA.

The table lists this clone with a count of one. The chain uses TRBV11-2 and TRBJ2-3, with D unclear. Trimming took off 9 bases at V and 5 bases at J, with 15 bases between the two ends. CDR1 SGHAT and CDR2 FQNNGV come from the germline V gene. This CDR3 is built from 13 residues. CDR3 in amino acids: CASISGAGDTQYF. CDR3 bases: TGTGCCAGTATTTCCGGAGCCGGAGATACGCAGTATTTT. The full variable domain, completed using reference TRBV11-2 and TRBJ2-3, is EAGVAQSPRYKIIEKRQSVAFWCNPISGHATLYWYQQILGQGPKLLIQFQNNGVVDDSQLPKDRFSAERLKGVDSTLKIQPAKLEDSAVYLCASISGAGDTQYFGPGTRLTVL.

The chain is built from TRBV7-9 and TRBJ1-4; D gene uncertain. Per the germline V gene, CDR1 is SEHNR and CDR2 is FQNEAQ (reference sequence). Trimming took 11 bases from V and 3 from J, leaving 13 bases between them. The CDR3 totals 13 residues. The CDR3 loop is CASRRNSNEKLFF. CDR3 DNA: TGTGCCTCCCGCAGAAACTCTAATGAAAAACTGTTTTTT.

This clone was detected only once. CDR3 region: CASSVEGTEAFF. CDR3 nucleotides: TGTGCCAGCAGCGTAGAAGGAACTGAAGCTTTCTTT. V and J are TRBV9 and TRBJ1-1; D is undetermined. V shed 0 bases and J shed 5 bases, with 5 bases lying between them. Germline V lookup: CDR1 SGDLS, CDR2 YYNGEE. The CDR3 extends over 12 amino acids. The whole variable domain, remainder taken from reference TRBV9 and TRBJ1-1, is DSGVTQTPKHLITATGQRVTLRCSPRSGDLSVYWYQQSLDQGLQFLIQYYNGEERAKGNILERFSAQQFPDLHSELNLSSLELGDSALYFCASSVEGTEAFFGQGTRLTVV.

As regards this clone: Other DNA sequences in the same sample also yield this CDR3. The chain links TRBV9 to TRBJ2-3; maybe TRBD2 (5 bases). The CDR3 covers 14 residues. CDR1 and CDR2 (germline): SGDLS, YYNGEE. Trimming removed 4 bases at V and 4 bases at J, with 13 bases between. DNA for the CDR3: TGTGCCAGCAGCCCCTCCGGGGTAGCAGATACGCAGTATTTT. The encoded protein is CASSPSGVADTQYF.

This chain uses TRBV7-6 with TRBJ1-1; 10 nucleotides align to TRBD1. The J segment lost 0 bases and the V segment lost 5 bases, leaving 6 bases of the junction unmatched. CDR1 is SGHVS and CDR2 is FNYEAQ in the germline V gene. The CDR3 sequence is 16 residues long. The chain's CDR3 is CASSPGTGEMNTEAFF. As DNA, the CDR3 is TGTGCCAGCAGCCCGGGGACAGGGGAGATGAACACTGAAGCTTTCTTT.

The chain combines TRBV29-1 with TRBJ2-3; TRBD1 matches 9 bases. The length of the CDR3 is 13 residues. Per germline, CDR1 SQVTM and CDR2 ANQGSEA. With V trimmed by 6 bases and J by 6 bases, 7 bases remained unmatched. CDR3 bases: TGCAGCGTAACCGGGACAGGGAGGGATACGCAGTATTTT. It encodes CSVTGTGRDTQYF.

CDR3 region: CAAEAGGNYNEQFF. In DNA form, the CDR3 reads TGTGCCGCCGAAGCGGGAGGGAACTACAATGAGCAGTTCTTC. The V and J genes are TRBV7-9 and TRBJ2-1, with 10 bases lining up with TRBD2. The germline V gene encodes CDR1 SEHNR and CDR2 FQNEAQ (reference sequence). J was trimmed by 3 bases and V by 11 bases; bases with no gene match: 7. This CDR3 is built from 14 residues.

The gene calls are TRBV15 and TRBJ1-1; D remains ambiguous. The length of the CDR3 is 15 residues. In germline, CDR1 is LNHNV, CDR2 YYDKDF (reference sequence). V was clipped by 0 bases and J by 1 base, with 9 bases between them. The CDR3 coding sequence is TGTGCCACCAGCAGAGATCCAGTCCCGAACACTGAAGCTTTCTTT. Translated, it gives CATSRDPVPNTEAFF.

The CDR3 is CASSSARRPYEQYF. The CDR3 nucleotides read TGTGCCAGCAGTTCCGCTCGGCGTCCCTACGAGCAGTACTTC. This chain connects TRBV11-2 to TRBJ2-7; D not resolved. The CDR3 spans 14 residues. V was cut by 6 bases and J by 2 bases, with 14 bases left in between. The germline CDR1 and CDR2 sequences are SGHAT and FQNNGV.

The count of this clone is one. V is TRBV3-1 (or the pseudogene TRBV3-2) and J is TRBJ2-7; D possibly matches TRBD1 or TRBD2 (5 bases each). CDR1 LGHDT and CDR2 YNNKEL come from the germline V gene (reference sequence). This CDR3 has 14 amino acids. The V end was cut by 3 bases, the J end by 2 bases, with 11 bases between. The CDR3 bases are TGTGCCAGCAGCCAGGGGACCCCCCCCTACGAGCAGTACTTC. Translation gives CASSQGTPPYEQYF.

The chain joins TRBV6-5 to TRBJ1-1; the D is unclear. The germline V gene has CDR1 MNHEY and CDR2 SVGAGI. The CDR3 is 15 amino acids. The V end lost 8 bases, the J end lost 0 bases, and 16 bases lay between the germline ends. CDR3 sequence reads: CASAVSYTLNTEAFF. CDR3 bases: TGTGCCAGCGCCGTCAGCTATACTTTGAACACTGAAGCTTTCTTT.

The chain recombines TRBV7-9 with TRBJ1-1; D not certain. V lost 4 bases and J lost 7, with 13 bases in between. The CDR3 has 13 amino acids. Germline V gene sequence: CDR1 SEHNR, CDR2 FQNEAQ (reference sequence). This CDR3 is CASSSFQEYEAFF. DNA of the CDR3: TGTGCCAGCAGCTCCTTCCAGGAGTATGAAGCTTTCTTT.